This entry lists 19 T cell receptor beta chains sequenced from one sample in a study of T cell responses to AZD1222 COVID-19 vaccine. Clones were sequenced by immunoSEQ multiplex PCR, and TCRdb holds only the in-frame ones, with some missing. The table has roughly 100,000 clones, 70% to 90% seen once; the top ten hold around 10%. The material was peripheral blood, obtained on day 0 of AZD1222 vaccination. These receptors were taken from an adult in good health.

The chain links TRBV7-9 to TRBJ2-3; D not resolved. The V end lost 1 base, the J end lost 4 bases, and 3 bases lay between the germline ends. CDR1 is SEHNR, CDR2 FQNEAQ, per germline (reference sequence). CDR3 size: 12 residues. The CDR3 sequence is CASSLVADTQYF. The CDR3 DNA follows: TGTGCCAGCAGCTTAGTTGCAGATACGCAGTATTTT.

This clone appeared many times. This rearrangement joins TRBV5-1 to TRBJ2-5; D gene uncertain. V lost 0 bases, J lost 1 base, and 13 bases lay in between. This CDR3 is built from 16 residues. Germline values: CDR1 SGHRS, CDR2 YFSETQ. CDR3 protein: CASSLASDGSQETQYF. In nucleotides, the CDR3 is TGCGCCAGCAGCTTGGCCTCGGACGGTTCCCAAGAGACCCAGTACTTC.

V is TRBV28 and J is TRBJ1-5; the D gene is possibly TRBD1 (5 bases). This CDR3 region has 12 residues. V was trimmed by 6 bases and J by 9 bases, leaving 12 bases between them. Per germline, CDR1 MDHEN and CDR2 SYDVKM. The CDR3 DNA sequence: TGTGCCAGCAGCCGGGGGGGTTTGCCCCAGCATTTT. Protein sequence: CASSRGGLPQHF.

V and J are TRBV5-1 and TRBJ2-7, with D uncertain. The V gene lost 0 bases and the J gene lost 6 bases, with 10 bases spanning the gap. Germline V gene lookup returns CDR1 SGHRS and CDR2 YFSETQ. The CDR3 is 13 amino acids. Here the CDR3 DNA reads TGCGCCAGCAGCTTGGCGGCTACAAGCGAGCAGTACTTC. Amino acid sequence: CASSLAATSEQYF.

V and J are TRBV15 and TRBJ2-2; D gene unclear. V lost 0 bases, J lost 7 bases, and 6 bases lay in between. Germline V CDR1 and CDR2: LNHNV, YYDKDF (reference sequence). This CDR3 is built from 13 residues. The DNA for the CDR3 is TGTGCCACCAGCAGAGAAAGCAACGGGGAGCTGTTTTTT. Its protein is CATSRESNGELFF.

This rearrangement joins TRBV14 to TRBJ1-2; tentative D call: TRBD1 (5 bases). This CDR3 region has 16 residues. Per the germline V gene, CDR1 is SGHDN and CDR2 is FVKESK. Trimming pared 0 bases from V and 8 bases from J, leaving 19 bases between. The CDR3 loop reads CASSQDHLAQGGGYTF. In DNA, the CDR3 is TGTGCCAGCAGCCAAGATCACCTGGCCCAGGGAGGAGGCTACACCTTC. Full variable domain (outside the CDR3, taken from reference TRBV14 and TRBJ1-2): EAGVTQFPSHSVIEKGQTVTLRCDPISGHDNLYWYRRVMGKEIKFLLHFVKESKQDESGMPNNRFLAERTGGTYSTLKVQPAELEDSGVYFCASSQDHLAQGGGYTFGSGTRLTVV.

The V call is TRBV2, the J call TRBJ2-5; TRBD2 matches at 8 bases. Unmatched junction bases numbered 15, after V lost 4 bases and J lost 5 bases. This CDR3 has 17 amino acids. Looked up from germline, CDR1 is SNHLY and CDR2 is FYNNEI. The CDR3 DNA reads TGTGCCAGCAGTGGCGGGGTCCTAGCGGGTTTAGGGGAGACCCAGTACTTC. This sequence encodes CASSGGVLAGLGETQYF.

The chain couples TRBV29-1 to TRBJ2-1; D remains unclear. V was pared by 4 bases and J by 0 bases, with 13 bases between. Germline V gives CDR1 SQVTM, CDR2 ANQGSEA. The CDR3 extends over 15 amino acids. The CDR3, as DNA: TGCAGCGTTGTTTCGGCGGAAAGCTCCTACAATGAGCAGTTCTTC. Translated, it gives CSVVSAESSYNEQFF.

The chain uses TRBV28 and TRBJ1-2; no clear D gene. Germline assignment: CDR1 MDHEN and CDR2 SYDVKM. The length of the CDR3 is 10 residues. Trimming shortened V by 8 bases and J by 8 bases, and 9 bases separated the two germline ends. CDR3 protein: CASLGVGYTF. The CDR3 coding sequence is TGTGCCAGCCTTGGAGTCGGCTACACCTTC.

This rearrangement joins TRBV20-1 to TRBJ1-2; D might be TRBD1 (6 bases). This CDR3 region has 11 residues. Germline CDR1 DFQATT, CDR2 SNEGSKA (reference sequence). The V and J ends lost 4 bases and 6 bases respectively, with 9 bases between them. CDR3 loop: CSATAGDGYTF. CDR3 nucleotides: TGCAGTGCTACGGCAGGGGATGGCTACACCTTC.

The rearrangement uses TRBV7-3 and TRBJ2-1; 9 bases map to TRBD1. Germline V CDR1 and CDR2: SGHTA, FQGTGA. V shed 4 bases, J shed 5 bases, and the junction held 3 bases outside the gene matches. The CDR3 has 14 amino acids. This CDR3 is CASSSTGGDNEQFF. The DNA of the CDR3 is TGTGCCAGCAGCTCGACAGGGGGTGACAATGAGCAGTTCTTC.

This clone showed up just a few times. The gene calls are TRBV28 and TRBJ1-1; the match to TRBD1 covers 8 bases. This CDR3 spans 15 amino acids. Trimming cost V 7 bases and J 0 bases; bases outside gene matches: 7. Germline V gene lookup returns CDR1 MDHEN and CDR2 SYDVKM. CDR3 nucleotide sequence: TGTGCCAGCACCTCAGGGGGCCGAATGAACACTGAAGCTTTCTTT. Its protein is CASTSGGRMNTEAFF.

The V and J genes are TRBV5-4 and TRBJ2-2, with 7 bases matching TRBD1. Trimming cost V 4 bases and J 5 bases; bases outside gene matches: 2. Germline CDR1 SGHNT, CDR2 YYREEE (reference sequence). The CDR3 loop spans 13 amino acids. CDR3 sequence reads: CASSRQGTGELFF. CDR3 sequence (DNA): TGTGCCAGCAGCAGACAGGGTACCGGGGAGCTGTTTTTT.

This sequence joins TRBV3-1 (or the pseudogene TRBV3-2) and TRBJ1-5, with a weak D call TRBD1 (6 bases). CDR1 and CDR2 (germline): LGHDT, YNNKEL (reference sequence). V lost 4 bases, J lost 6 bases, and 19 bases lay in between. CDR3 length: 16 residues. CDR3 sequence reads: CASSPSATGLGQPQHF. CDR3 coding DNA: TGTGCCAGCAGCCCCTCGGCGACAGGTCTCGGTCAGCCCCAGCATTTT.

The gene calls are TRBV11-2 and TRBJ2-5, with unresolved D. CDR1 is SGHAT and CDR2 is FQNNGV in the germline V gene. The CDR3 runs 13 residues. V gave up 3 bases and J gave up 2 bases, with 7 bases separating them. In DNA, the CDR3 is TGTGCCAGCAGCTTTAACGGTCAAGAGACCCAGTACTTC. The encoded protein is CASSFNGQETQYF.

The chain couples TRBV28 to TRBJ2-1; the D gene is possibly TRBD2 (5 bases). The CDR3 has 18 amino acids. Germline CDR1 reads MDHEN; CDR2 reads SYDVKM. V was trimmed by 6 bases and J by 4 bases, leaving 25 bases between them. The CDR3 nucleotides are TGTGCCAGCAGAAGAGGGAGCTTCCGCGGGCCCCGATACAATGAGCAGTTCTTC. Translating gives CASRRGSFRGPRYNEQFF.

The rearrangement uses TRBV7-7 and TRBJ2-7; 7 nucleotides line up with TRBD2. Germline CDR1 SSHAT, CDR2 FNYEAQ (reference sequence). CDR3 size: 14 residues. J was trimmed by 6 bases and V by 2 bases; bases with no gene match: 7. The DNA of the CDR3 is TGTGCCAGCAGCTTAAGAGGGAGGGGCTCCGAGCAGTACTTC. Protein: CASSLRGRGSEQYF.

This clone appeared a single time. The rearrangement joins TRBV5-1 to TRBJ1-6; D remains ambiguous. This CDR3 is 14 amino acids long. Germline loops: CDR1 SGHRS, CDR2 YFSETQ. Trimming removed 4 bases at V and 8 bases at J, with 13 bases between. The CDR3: CASSGDGWDSPLHF. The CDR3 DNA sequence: TGCGCCAGCAGCGGCGATGGCTGGGATTCACCCCTCCACTTT. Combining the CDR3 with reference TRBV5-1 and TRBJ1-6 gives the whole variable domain KAGVTQTPRYLIKTRGQQVTLSCSPISGHRSVSWYQQTPGQGLQFLFEYFSETQRNKGNFPGRFSGRQFSNSRSEMNVSTLELGDSALYLCASSGDGWDSPLHFGNGTRLTVT.

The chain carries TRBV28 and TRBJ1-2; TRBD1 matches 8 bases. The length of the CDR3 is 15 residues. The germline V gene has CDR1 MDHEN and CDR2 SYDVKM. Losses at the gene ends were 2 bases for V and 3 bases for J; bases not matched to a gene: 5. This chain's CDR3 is CASSLGAGGHYGYTF. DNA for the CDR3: TGTGCCAGCAGTTTAGGGGCAGGGGGCCACTATGGCTACACCTTC.